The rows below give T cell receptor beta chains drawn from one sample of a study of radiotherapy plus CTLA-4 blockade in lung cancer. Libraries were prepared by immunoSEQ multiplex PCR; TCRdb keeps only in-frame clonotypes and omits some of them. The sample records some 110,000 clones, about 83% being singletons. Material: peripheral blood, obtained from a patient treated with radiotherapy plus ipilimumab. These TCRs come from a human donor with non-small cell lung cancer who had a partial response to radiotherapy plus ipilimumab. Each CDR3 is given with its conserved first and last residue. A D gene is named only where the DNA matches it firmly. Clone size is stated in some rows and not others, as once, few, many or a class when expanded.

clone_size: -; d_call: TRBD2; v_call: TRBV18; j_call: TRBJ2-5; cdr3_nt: TGTGCCAGCTCACCCCCAGGAAACACGGGGGGGGAGACCCAGTACTTC; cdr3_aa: CASSPPGNTGGETQYF
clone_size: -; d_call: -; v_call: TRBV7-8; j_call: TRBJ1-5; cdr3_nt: TGTGCCAGCAGGATGGGCGGGGGGGGGTATCAGCCCCAGCATTTT; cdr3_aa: CASRMGGGGYQPQHF
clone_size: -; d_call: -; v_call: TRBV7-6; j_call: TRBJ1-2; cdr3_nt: TGTGCCAGCAGCTTAGCGGTCTCAGGGTCTGGCTACACCTTC; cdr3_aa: CASSLAVSGSGYTF
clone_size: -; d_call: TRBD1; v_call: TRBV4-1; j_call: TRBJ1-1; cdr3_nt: TGCGCCAGCAGCCTGGGACAGGCCGGTGAAGCTTTCTTT; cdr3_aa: CASSLGQAGEAFF
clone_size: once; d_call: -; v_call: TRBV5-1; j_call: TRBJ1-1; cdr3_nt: TGCGCCAGCAGCTTGGACATTACAGGGTCCCGTGAAGCTTTCTTT; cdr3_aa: CASSLDITGSREAFF
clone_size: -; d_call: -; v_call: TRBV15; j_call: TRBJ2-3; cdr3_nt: TGTGCCACCAGCAGAGGGACTCAGCTCCGCACAGATACGCAGTATTTT; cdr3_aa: CATSRGTQLRTDTQYF
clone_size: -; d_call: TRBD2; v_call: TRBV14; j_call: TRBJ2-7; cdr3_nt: TGTGCCAGCAGCTCGGGACTAGCGGGAGTCTACGAGCAGTACTTC; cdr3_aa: CASSSGLAGVYEQYF
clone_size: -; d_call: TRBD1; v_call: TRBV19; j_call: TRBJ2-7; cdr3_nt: TGTGCCAGTAGTGATCCGGGACAGGGAACCTACGAGCAGTACTTC; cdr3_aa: CASSDPGQGTYEQYF
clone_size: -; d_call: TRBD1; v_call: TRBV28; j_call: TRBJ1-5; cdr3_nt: TGTGCCAGCAGTCGGACAGGGCGGGGTCAGCCCCAGCATTTT; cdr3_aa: CASSRTGRGQPQHF
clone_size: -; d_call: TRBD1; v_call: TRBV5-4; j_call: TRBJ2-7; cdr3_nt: TGTGCCAGCAGCTTAAGGGGGCGCACCCACGAGCAGTACTTC; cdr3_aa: CASSLRGRTHEQYF
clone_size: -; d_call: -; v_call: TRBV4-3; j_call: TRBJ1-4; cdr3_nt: TGCGCCAGCAGCCAAGGTCAGGGGATAGGGTCATCAAAGGGGGAAAAACTGTTTTTT; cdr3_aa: CASSQGQGIGSSKGEKLFF
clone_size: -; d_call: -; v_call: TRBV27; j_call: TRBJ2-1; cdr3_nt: TGTGCCAGCAGTCTAGTCGACGGTAGGAATGAGCAGTTCTTC; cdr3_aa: CASSLVDGRNEQFF
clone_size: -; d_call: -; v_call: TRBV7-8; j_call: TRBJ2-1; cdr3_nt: TGTGCCAGCAGCTCCTTGGGGGCGGGCACCTACAATGAGCAGTTCTTC; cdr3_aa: CASSSLGAGTYNEQFF
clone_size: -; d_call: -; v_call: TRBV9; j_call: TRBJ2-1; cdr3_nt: TGTGCCAGCAGCGTAGCCTCATCTATTGGTTACAATGAGCAGTTCTTC; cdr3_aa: CASSVASSIGYNEQFF
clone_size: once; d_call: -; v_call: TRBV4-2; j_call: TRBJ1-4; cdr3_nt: TGTGCCAGCAGCCAAGATAAAGGGGTAACTAATGAAAAACTGTTTTTT; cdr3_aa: CASSQDKGVTNEKLFF
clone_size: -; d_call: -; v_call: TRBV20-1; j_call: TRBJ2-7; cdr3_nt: TGCAGTGCTAGCATTTTCGGCGAGCAGTACTTC; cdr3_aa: CSASIFGEQYF
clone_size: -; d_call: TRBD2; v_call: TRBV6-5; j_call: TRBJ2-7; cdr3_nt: TGTGCCAGCAGTGACCCCGGGGGGACTATCCCATCATTC; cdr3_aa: CASSDPGGTIPSF
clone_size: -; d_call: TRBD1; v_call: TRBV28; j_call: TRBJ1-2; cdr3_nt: TGTGCCAGCAGTCTTAACAGGGGTGGGGGTAACTATGGCTACACCTTC; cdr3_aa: CASSLNRGGGNYGYTF
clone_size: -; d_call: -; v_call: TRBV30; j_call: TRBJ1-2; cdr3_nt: TGTGCCTGGAGTTTCATGGGGGGGGCGGGCTACACCTTC; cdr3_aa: CAWSFMGGAGYTF
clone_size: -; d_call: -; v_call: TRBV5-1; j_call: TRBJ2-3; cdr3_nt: TGCGCCAGCAGCTTGGGGGCTAACACAGATACGCAGTATTTT; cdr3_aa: CASSLGANTDTQYF
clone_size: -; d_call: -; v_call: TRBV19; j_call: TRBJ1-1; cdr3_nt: TGTGCCAGTAGTACTTTGACGGGACTGAAGACTGAAGCTTTCTTT; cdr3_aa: CASSTLTGLKTEAFF
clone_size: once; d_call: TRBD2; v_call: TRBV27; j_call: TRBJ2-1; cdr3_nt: TGTGCCAGCAGCATACTCGCGGCGGGAGGTACTAATGAGCAGTTCTTC; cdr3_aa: CASSILAAGGTNEQFF
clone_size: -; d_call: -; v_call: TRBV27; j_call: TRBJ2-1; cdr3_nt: TGTGCCAGCAGCTGGGGGGACTCCTACAATGAGCAGTTCTTC; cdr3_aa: CASSWGDSYNEQFF
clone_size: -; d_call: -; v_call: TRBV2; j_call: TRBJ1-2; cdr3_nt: TGTGCCAGCAGTGACACAGGGAGACATGGCTACACCTTC; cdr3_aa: CASSDTGRHGYTF
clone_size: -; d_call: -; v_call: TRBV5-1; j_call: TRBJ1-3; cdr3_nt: TGCGCCAGCAGCCCCCGGGGGGCGCAGGGAAACACCATATATTTT; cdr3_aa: CASSPRGAQGNTIYF
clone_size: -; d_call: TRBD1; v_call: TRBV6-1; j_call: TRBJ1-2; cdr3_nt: TGTGCCAGCAGTGAAGCGATTCCCCGGACAGGGGGCGCGTATGGCTACACCTTC; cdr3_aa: CASSEAIPRTGGAYGYTF
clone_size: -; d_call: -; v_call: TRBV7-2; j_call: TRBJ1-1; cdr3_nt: TGTGCCAGCAGACGCCGCTCTGGACAGAACACTGAAGCTTTCTTT; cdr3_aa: CASRRRSGQNTEAFF